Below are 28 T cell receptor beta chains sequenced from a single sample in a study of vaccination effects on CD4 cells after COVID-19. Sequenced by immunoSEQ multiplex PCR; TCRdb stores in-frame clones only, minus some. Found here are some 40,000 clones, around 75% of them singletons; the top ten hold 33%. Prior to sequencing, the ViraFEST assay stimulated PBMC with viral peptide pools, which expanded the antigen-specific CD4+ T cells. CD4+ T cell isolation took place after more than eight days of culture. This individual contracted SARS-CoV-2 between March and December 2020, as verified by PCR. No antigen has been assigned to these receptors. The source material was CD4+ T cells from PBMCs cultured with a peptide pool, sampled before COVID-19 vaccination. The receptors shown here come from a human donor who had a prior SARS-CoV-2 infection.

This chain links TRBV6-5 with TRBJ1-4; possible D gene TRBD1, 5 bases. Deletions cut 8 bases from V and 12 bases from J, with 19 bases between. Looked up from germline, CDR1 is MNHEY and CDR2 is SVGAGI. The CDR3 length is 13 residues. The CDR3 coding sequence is TGTGCCAGCGGTACAGAACTGAGGGGTGAACTGTTTTTT. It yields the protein CASGTELRGELFF.

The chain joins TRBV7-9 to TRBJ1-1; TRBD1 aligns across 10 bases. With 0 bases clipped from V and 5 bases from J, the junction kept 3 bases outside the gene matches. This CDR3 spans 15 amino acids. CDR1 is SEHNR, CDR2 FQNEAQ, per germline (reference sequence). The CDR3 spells CASSLADRGRTEAFF. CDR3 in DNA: TGTGCCAGCAGCTTAGCGGACAGGGGGAGGACTGAAGCTTTCTTT.

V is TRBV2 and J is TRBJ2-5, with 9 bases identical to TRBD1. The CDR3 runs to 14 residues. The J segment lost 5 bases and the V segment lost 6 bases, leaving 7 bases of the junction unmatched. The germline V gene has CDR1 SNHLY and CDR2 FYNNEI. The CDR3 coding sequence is TGTGCCAGCAGCAACAGGGGGCGATCGGAGACCCAGTACTTC. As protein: CASSNRGRSETQYF. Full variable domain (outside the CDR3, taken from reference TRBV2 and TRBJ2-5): EPEVTQTPSHQVTQMGQEVILRCVPISNHLYFYWYRQILGQKVEFLVSFYNNEISEKSEIFDDQFSVERPDGSNFTLKIRSTKLEDSAMYFCASSNRGRSETQYFGPGTRLLVL.

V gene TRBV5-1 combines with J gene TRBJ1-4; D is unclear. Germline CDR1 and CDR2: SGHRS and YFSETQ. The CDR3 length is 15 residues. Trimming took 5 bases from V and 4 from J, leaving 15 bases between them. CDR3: CASRHRTYGNEKLFF. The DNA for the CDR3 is TGCGCCAGCAGACACCGGACGTACGGTAATGAAAAACTGTTTTTT.

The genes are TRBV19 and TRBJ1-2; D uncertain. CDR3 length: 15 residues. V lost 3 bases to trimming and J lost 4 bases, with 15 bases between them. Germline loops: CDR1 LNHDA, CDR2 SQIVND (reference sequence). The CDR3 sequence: CASSISPRQIYGYTF. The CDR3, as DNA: TGTGCCAGTAGTATTTCCCCGCGGCAGATCTATGGCTACACCTTC.

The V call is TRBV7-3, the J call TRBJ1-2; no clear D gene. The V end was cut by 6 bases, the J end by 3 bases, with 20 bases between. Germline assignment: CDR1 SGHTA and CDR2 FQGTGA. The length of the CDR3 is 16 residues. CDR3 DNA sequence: TGTGCCAGCAGTCCTCACGGGGTCAGTCGGGACTATGGCTACACCTTC. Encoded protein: CASSPHGVSRDYGYTF.

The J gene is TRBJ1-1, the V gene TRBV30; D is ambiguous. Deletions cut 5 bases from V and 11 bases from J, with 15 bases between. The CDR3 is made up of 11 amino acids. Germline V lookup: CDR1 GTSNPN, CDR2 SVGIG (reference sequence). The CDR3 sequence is CAWSFNRGAFF. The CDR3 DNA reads TGTGCCTGGTCTTTCAACCGGGGTGCTTTCTTT. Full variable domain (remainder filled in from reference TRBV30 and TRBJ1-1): SQTIHQWPATLVQPVGSPLSLECTVEGTSNPNLYWYRQAAGRGLQLLFYSVGIGQISSEVPQNLSASRPQDRQFILSSKKLLLSDSGFYLCAWSFNRGAFFGQGTRLTVV.

The CDR3 region has the DNA TGTGCCAGTAGTCAAAGGGCGGGGGGCTACACCTTC. Protein: CASSQRAGGYTF. V is TRBV19 and J is TRBJ1-2; D gene ambiguous. V lost 5 bases, J lost 8 bases, and 12 bases lay in between. The CDR3 has 12 amino acids. Germline assignment: CDR1 LNHDA and CDR2 SQIVND (reference sequence).

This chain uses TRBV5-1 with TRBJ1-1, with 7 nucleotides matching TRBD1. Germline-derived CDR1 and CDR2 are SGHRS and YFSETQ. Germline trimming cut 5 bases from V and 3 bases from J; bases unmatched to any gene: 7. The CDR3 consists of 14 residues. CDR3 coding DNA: TGCGCCAGCAGATCCCGACAGGGCTACACTGAAGCTTTCTTT. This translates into CASRSRQGYTEAFF.

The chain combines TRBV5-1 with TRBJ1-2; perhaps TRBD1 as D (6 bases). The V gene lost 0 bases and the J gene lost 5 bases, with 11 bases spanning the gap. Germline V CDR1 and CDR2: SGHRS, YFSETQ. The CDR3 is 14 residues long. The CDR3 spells CASSLVYGQYGYTF. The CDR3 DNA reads TGCGCCAGCAGCTTGGTATATGGACAGTATGGCTACACCTTC.

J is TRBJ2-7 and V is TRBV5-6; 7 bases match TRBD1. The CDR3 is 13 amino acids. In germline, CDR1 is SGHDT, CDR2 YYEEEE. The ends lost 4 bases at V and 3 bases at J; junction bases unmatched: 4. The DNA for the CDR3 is TGTGCCAGCAGCCAAGGGGGCTTCTACGAGCAGTACTTC. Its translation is CASSQGGFYEQYF. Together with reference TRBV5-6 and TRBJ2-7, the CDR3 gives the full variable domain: DAGVTQSPTHLIKTRGQQVTLRCSPKSGHDTVSWYQQALGQGPQFIFQYYEEEERQRGNFPDRFSGHQFPNYSSELNVNALLLGDSALYLCASSQGGFYEQYFGPGTRLTVT.

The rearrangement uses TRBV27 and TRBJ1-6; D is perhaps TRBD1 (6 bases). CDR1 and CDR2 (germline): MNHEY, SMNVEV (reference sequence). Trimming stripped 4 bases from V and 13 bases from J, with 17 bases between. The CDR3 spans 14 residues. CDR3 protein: CASSSEVTGRPLHF. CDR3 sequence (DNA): TGTGCCAGCAGTTCGGAGGTTACAGGGAGGCCCCTCCACTTT.

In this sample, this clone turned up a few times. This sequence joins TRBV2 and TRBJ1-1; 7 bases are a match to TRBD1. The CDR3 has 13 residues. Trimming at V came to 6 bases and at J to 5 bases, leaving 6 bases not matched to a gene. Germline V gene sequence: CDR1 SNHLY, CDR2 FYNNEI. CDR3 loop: CASRVQGLTEAFF. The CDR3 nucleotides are TGTGCCAGCAGAGTACAGGGGTTAACTGAAGCTTTCTTT.

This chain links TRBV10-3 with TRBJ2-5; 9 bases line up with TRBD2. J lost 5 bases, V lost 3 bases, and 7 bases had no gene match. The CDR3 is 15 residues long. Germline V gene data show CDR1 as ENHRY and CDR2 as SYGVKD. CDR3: CAISDGRGGRETQYF. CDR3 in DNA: TGTGCCATCAGTGACGGGCGGGGGGGCCGCGAGACCCAGTACTTC.

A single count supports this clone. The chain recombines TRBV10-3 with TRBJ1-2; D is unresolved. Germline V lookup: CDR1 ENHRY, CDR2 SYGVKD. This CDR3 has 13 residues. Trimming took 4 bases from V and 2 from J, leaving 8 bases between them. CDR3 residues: CAISGQVNYGYTF. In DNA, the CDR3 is TGTGCCATCAGTGGGCAGGTCAACTATGGCTACACCTTC.

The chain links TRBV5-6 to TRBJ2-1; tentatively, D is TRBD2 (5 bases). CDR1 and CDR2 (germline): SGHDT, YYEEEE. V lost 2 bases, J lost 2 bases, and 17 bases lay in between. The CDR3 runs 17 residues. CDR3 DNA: TGTGCCAGCAGCTTTTTTGAGGGAAGCCGCCCCTACAATGAGCAGTTCTTC. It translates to CASSFFEGSRPYNEQFF.

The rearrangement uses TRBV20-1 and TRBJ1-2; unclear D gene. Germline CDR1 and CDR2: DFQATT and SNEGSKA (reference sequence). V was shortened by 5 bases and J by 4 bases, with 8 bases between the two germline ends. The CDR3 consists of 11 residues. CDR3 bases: TGCAGTGCTCAGGACTCCTATGGCTACACCTTC. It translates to CSAQDSYGYTF.

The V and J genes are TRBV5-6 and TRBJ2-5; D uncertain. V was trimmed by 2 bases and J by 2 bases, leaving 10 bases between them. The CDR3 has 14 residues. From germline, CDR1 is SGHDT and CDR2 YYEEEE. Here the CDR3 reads CASSFGSHQETQYF. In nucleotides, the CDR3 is TGTGCCAGCAGCTTTGGGTCGCATCAAGAGACCCAGTACTTC.

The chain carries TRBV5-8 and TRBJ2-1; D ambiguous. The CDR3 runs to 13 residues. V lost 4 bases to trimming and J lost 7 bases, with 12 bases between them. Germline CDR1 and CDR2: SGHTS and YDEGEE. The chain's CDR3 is CASSLTSVNEQFF. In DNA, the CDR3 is TGTGCCAGCAGCCTGACTTCCGTGAATGAGCAGTTCTTC.

The CDR3 nucleotides read TGTGCCAGTAGTGTATCCCGGGACAGCGTTCTACCGAACACTGAAGCTTTCTTT. Its protein is CASSVSRDSVLPNTEAFF. The V call is TRBV19, the J call TRBJ1-1, with 7 bases identical to TRBD1. The CDR3 contains 18 residues. Trimming cost V 5 bases and J 1 base; bases outside gene matches: 16. Germline-derived CDR1 and CDR2 are LNHDA and SQIVND (reference sequence).

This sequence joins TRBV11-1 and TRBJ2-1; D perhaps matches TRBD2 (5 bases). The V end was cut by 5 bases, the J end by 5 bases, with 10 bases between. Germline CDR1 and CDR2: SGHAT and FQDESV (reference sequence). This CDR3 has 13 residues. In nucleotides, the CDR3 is TGTGCCAGCAGCCCAGGAGCGGACAATGAGCAGTTCTTC. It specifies CASSPGADNEQFF. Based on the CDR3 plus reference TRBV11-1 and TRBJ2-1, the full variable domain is EAEVAQSPRYKITEKSQAVAFWCDPISGHATLYWYRQILGQGPELLVQFQDESVVDDSQLPKDRFSAERLKGVDSTLKIQPAELGDSAMYLCASSPGADNEQFFGPGTRLTVL.

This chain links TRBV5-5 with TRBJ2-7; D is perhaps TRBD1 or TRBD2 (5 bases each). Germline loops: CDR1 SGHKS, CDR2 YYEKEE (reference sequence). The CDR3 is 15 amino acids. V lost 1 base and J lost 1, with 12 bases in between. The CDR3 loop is CASSLWGRTSYEQYF. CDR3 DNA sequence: TGTGCCAGCAGCTTGTGGGGACGGACTTCCTACGAGCAGTACTTC.

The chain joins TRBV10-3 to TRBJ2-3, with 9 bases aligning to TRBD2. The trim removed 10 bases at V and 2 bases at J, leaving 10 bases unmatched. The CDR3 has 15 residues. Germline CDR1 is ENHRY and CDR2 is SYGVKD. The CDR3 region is CATRGSGSDTDTQYF. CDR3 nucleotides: TGTGCCACCAGGGGTAGCGGGAGTGACACAGATACGCAGTATTTT.

The CDR3 DNA reads as TGTGCCAGCTCACGAATAGACCTGGGTGGCTACACCTTC. As protein: CASSRIDLGGYTF. The chain has TRBV18 and TRBJ1-2; D is unresolved. CDR3 length equals 13 residues. With 4 bases removed from V and 7 bases from J, the gap between germline ends came to 13 bases. Germline CDR1 is KGHSH and CDR2 is LQKENI.

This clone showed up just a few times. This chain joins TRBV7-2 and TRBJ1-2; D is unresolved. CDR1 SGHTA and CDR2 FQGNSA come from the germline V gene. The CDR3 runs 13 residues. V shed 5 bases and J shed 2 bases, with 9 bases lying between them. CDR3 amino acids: CASSPVSNYGYTF. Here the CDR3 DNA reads TGTGCCAGCAGCCCGGTTTCCAACTATGGCTACACCTTC.

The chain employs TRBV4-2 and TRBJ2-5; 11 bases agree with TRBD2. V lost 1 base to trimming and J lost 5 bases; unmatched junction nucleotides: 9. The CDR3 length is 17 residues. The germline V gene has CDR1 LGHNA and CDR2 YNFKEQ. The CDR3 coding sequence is TGTGCCAGCAGCCAAGTGGCCCGGACTAGCGGGTCGGAGACCCAGTACTTC. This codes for CASSQVARTSGSETQYF.

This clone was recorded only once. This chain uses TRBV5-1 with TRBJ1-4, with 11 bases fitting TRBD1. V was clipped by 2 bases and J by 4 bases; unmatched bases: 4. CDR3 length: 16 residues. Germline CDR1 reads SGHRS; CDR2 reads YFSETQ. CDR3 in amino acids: CASSLGQGAVNEKLFF. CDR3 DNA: TGCGCCAGCAGCTTAGGACAGGGGGCTGTTAATGAAAAACTGTTTTTT.

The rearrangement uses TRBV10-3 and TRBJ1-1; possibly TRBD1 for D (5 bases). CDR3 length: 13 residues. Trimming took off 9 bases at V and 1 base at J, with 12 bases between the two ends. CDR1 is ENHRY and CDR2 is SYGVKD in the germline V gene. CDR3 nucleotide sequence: TGTGCCATTTCTCGGGACCCGAACACTGAAGCTTTCTTT. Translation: CAISRDPNTEAFF.